This T cell receptor beta chain is from a study of blood T cell repertoires in COVID-19. This clone was counted a single time. The method was immunoSEQ multiplex PCR; TCRdb's version includes in-frame clones alone and lacks a portion of them. Of about 250,000 clones in the sample, over 70% are singletons; the top ten hold 25% to 35%. There are 13 residues in the CDR3. The V and J ends lost 2 bases and 11 bases respectively, with 13 bases between them. CDR1 is MDHEN and CDR2 is SYDVKM in the germline V gene. This chain links TRBV28 with TRBJ1-5; D uncertain. The source material was peripheral blood. This receptor was taken from a man aged 35 to 55 with acute or convalescent COVID-19. CDR3 sequence reads: CASSLELHRAQHF. CDR3 coding DNA: TGTGCCAGCAGTTTAGAGCTTCACCGGGCCCAGCATTTT.